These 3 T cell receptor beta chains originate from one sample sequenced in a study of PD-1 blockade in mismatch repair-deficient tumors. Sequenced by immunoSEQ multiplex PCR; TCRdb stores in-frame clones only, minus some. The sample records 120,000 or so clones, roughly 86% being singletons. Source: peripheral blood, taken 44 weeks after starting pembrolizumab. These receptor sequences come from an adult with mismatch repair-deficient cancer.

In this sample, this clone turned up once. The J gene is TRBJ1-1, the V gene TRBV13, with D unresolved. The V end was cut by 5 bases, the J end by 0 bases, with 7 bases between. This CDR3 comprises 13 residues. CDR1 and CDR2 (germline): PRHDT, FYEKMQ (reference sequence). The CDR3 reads CASSPTVNTEAFF. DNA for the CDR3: TGTGCCAGCAGCCCGACTGTGAACACTGAAGCTTTCTTT.

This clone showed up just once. The CDR3 is CASSLVQAGYGEETQYF. The CDR3 coding sequence is TGTGCCAGCAGCTTAGTTCAAGCGGGATACGGGGAGGAGACCCAGTACTTC. The chain uses TRBV7-9 and TRBJ2-5; the match to TRBD2 covers 7 bases. In germline, CDR1 is SEHNR, CDR2 FQNEAQ (reference sequence). After removal of 1 base from V and 5 bases from J, the junction contained 13 bases not matched to a gene. This CDR3 contains 17 residues.

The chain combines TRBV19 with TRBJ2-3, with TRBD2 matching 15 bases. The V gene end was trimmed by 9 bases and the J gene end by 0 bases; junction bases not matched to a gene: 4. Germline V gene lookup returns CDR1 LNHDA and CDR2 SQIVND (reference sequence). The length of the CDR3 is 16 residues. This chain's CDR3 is CASGTSGRSSTDTQYF. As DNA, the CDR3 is TGTGCCAGCGGGACTAGCGGGAGGTCGAGCACAGATACGCAGTATTTT.